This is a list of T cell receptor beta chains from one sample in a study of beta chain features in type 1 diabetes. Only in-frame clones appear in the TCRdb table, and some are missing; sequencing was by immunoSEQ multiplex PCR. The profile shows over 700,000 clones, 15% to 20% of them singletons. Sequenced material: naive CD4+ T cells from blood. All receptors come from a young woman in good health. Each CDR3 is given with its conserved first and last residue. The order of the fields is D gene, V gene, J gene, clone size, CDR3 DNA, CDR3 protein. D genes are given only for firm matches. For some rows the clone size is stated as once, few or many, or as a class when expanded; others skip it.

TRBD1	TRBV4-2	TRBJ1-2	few	TGTGCCAGCAGCCAGCCTGGACAGGGAGCGGGCTATGGCTACACCTTC	CASSQPGQGAGYGYTF
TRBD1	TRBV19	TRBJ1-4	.	TGTGCCAGTAGTCCGGGACAGGGATGGAATGAAAAACTGTTTTTT	CASSPGQGWNEKLFF
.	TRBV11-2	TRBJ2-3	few	TGTGCCAGCAGCTTAAGTAGTCAGGTTACGCAGTATTTT	CASSLSSQVTQYF
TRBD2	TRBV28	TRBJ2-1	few	TGTGCCAGAAAAGCCCGGACTAGCGGGAGTTTAAAGGGGCTCTTC	CARKARTSGSLKGLF
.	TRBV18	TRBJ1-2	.	TGTGCCAGCTCACCAAATTCCGACAGTAACTATGGCTACACCTTC	CASSPNSDSNYGYTF
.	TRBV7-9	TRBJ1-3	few	TGTGCCAGCAGCTTAGGGCGCGGGGCATTCGGAAACACCATATATTTT	CASSLGRGAFGNTIYF
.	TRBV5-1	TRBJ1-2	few	TGCGCCAGCAGCTTGGGAGACAGCTCCCAGGACACCTTC	CASSLGDSSQDTF
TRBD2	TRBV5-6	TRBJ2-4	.	TGTGCCAGCAGCTTGCTAGCGGAGCCCAAAAACATTCAGTACTTC	CASSLLAEPKNIQYF
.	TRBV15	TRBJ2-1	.	TGTGCCACCAGCCGAACGGGACTCCCGGACGATGAGCAGTTCTTC	CATSRTGLPDDEQFF
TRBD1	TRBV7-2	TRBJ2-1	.	TGTGCCAGCAGCTTACTCTGGACAGGGATCTACAATGAGCAGTTCTTC	CASSLLWTGIYNEQFF
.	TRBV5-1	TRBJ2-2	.	TGCGCCAGCAGCTCCGGGACACCGATCACCGGGGAGCTGTTTTTT	CASSSGTPITGELFF
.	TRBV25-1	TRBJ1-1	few	TGTGCCAGCAGTGGACGCCGCGGCACTGAAGCTTTCTTT	CASSGRRGTEAFF
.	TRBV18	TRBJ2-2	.	TGTGCCAGCTCACCACGAGGACAAGACACCGGGGAGCTGTTTTTT	CASSPRGQDTGELFF
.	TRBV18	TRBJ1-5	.	TGTGCCAGCTCAACACAGGGTTCTCAGCCCCAGCATTTT	CASSTQGSQPQHF
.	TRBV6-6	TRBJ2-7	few	TGTGCCAGCAGCCCCGGGCCAAGCTCCTACGAGCAGTACTTC	CASSPGPSSYEQYF
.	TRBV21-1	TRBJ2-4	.	TGTGCCAGCAGCAACCGACTAGCGGTAGCCAAAAACATTCAGTACTTC	CASSNRLAVAKNIQYF
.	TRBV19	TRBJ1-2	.	TGTGCCAGTAGTTCGCCGGGTTGGGACACCTATGGCTACACCTTC	CASSSPGWDTYGYTF
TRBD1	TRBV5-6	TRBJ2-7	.	TGTGCCAGCAGCTTCACCGGGACAGGGACAGTCGAGCAGTACTTC	CASSFTGTGTVEQYF
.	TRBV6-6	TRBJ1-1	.	TGTGCCAGCAGTCCCGGGACACCTTACACTGAAGCTTTCTTT	CASSPGTPYTEAFF
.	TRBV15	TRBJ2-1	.	TGTGCCACCAGCAGAGGATCCGACTACAATGAGCAGTTCTTC	CATSRGSDYNEQFF
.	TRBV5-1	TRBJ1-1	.	TGCGCCAGCAGCTTGCGGGCAGGTCCACCCCCCGAAGCTTTCTTT	CASSLRAGPPPEAFF
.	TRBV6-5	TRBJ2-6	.	TGTGCCAGCAGTTACTCAATAGGCTCTGGGGCCAACGTCCTGACTTTC	CASSYSIGSGANVLTF
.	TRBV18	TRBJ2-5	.	TGTGCCAGCTCACCGGCGGATCTTCAAGAGACCCAGTACTTC	CASSPADLQETQYF